This T cell receptor (beta chain) was captured in a study of identical twins. Study-level results: Cross-sectional statistical analysis, not tracking of the same donors, underpinned the conclusions. Cord blood's abundant beta clonotypes had fewer insertions, unlike memory repertoires.

V was shortened by 3 bases and J by 2 bases, with 11 bases between the two germline ends. The CDR3 extends over 15 amino acids. Germline V lookup: CDR1 SGHTA, CDR2 FQGNSA. Comments on this clonotype: Its antigen is still unknown.

TCRdb passed the 5' RACE reads through MiXCR, listing each CDR3 protein once. The table includes hundreds of thousands of distinct CDR3 sequences, more than 9% detected once. This sample also appeared in a second study, on yellow fever vaccine responses in identical twins. That source notes: Twins reportedly mounted vaccine T cell responses that seemed partly convergent, partly personalized.

The J gene is TRBJ1-3, the V gene TRBV7-2, with D uncertain. The source material was PBMCs. The sequence was collected from a woman aged 18-35 years in good health. CDR3 bases: TGTGCCAGCAGCTTTCACCGACGCACTGGAAACACCATATATTTT. Translating gives CASSFHRRTGNTIYF. Variable domain in full (rest from reference TRBV7-2 and TRBJ1-3): GAGVSQSPSNKVTEKGKDVELRCDPISGHTALYWYRQSLGQGLEFLIYFQGNSAPDKSGLPSDRFSAERTGGSVSTLTIQRTQQEDSAVYLCASSFHRRTGNTIYFGEGSWLTVV.